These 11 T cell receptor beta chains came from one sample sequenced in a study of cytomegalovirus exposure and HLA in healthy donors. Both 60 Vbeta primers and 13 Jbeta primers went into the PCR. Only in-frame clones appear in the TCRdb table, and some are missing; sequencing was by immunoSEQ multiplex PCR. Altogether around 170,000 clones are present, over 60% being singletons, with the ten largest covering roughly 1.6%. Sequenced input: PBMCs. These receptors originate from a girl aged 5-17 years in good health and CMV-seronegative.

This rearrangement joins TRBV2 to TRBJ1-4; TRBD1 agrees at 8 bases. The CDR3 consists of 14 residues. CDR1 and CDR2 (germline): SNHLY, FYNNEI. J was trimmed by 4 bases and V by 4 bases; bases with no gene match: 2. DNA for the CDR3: TGTGCCAGCAGTGCCGACAGGGGTAATGAAAAACTGTTTTTT. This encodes CASSADRGNEKLFF.

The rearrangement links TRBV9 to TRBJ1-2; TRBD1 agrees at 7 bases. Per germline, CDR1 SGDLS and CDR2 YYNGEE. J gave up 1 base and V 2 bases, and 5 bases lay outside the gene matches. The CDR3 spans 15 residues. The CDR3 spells CASSVTGVGNYGYTF. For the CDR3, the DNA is TGTGCCAGCAGCGTTACAGGGGTTGGTAACTATGGCTACACCTTC. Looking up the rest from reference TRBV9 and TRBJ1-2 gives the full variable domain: DSGVTQTPKHLITATGQRVTLRCSPRSGDLSVYWYQQSLDQGLQFLIQYYNGEERAKGNILERFSAQQFPDLHSELNLSSLELGDSALYFCASSVTGVGNYGYTFGSGTRLTVV.

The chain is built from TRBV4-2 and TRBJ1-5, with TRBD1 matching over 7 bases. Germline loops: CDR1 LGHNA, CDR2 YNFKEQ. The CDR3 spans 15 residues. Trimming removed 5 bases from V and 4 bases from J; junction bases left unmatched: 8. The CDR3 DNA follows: TGTGCCAGCAGCAAACAAACAGGGGCAAATCAGCCCCAGCATTTT. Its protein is CASSKQTGANQPQHF.

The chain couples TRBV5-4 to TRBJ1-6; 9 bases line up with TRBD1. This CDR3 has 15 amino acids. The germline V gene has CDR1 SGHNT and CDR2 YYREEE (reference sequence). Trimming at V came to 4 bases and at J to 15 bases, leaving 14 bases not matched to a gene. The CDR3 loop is CASSPWTGAAGDLHF. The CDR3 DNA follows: TGTGCCAGCAGCCCCTGGACAGGGGCAGCCGGAGACCTCCACTTT.

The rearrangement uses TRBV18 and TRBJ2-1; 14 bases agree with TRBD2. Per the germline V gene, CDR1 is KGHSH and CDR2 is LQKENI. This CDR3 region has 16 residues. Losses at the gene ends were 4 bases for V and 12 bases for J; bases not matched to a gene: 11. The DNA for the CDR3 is TGTGCCAGCTCACTCTCGACTAGCGGGGGGGTTCTGGGGCAGTTCTTC. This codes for CASSLSTSGGVLGQFF.

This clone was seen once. The CDR3 DNA reads TGTGCCAGCTCAGGGAGACAGGGGCCGCCTAGCAACACTGAAGCTTTCTTT. Residues: CASSGRQGPPSNTEAFF. The V and J genes are TRBV18 and TRBJ1-1, with TRBD1 identical over 8 bases. With 5 bases clipped from V and 2 bases from J, the junction kept 13 bases outside the gene matches. Looked up from germline, CDR1 is KGHSH and CDR2 is LQKENI. The CDR3 covers 17 residues.

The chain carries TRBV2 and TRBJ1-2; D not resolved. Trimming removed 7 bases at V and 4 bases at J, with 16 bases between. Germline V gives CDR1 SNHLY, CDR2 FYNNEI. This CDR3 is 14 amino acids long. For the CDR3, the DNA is TGTGCCAGCAAATGGGAGGGCCGAGCCTATGGCTACACCTTC. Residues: CASKWEGRAYGYTF.

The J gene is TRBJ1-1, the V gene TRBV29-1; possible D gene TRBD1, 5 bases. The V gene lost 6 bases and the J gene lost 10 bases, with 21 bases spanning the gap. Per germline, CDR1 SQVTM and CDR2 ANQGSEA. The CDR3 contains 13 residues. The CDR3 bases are TGCAGCGTAGCTGACTGGAGGGATAGGGGAGCTTTCTTT. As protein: CSVADWRDRGAFF.

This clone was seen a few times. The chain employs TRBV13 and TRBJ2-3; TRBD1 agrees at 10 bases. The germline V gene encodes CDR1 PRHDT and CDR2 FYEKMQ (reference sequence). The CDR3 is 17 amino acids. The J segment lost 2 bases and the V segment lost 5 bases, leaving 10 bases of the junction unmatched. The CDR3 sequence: CASSPPRTGGITDTQYF. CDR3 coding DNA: TGTGCCAGCAGCCCCCCCAGGACAGGGGGGATCACAGATACGCAGTATTTT. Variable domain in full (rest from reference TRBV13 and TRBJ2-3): AAGVIQSPRHLIKEKRETATLKCYPIPRHDTVYWYQQGPGQDPQFLISFYEKMQSDKGSIPDRFSAQQFSDYHSELNMSSLELGDSALYFCASSPPRTGGITDTQYFGPGTRLTVL.

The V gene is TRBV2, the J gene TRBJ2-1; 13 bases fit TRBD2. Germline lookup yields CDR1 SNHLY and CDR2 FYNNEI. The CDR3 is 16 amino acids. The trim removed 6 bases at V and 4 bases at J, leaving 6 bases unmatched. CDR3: CASRATSGGAYNEQFF. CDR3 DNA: TGTGCCAGCAGGGCAACTAGCGGGGGGGCATACAATGAGCAGTTCTTC.

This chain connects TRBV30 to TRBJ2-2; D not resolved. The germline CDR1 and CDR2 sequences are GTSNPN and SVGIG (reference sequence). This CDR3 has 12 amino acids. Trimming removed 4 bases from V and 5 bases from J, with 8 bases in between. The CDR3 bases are TGTGCCTGGATTAGTATTACCGGGGAGCTGTTTTTT. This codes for CAWISITGELFF.